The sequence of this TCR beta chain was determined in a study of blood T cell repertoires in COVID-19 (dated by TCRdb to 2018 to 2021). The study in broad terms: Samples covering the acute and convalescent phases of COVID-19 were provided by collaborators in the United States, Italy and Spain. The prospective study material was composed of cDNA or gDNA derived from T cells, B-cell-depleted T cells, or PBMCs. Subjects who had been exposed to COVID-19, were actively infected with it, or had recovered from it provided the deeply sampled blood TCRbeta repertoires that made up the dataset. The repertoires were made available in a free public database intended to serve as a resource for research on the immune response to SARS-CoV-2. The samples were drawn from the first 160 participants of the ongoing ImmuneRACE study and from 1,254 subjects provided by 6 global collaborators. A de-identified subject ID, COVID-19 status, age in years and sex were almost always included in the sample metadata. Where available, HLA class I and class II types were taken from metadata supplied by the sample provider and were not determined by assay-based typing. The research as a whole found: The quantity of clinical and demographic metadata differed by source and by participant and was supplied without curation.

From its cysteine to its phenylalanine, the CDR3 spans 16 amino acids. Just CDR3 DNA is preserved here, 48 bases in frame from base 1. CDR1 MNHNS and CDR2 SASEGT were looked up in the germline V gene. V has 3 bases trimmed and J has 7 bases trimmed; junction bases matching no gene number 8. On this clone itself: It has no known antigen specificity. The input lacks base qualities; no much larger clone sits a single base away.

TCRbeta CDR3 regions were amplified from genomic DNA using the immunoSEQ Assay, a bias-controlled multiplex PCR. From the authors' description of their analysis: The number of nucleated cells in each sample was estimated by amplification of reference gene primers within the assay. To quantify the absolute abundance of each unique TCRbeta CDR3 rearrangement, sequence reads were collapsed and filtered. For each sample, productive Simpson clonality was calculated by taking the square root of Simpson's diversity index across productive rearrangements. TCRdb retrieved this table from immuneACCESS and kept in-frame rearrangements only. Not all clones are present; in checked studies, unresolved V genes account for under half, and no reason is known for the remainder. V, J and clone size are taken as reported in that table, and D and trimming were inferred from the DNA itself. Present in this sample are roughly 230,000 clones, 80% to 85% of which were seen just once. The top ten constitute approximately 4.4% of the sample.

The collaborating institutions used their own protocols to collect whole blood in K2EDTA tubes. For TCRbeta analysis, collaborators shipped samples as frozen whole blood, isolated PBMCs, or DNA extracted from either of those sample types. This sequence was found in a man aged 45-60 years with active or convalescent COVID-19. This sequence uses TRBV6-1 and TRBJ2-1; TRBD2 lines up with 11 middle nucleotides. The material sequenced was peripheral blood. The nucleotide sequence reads TGTGCCAGCAGTGAGTCGCTAGCGGGGGGTTGGAATGAGCAGTTCTTC. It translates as CASSESLAGGWNEQFF.